These T cell receptor beta chains were read from a single sample in a study of T cell repertoires in MIS-A myocarditis. Sequencing was performed with immunoSEQ multiplex PCR; in TCRdb, only in-frame clones are kept and a portion is missing. The sample holds some 6,000 clones, roughly 74% seen once. Sequenced input: interventricular septum heart tissue obtained at autopsy. These receptors came from a man aged 18 to 35 with fulminant myocarditis from multisystem inflammatory syndrome in adults (MIS-A) after COVID-19. Both conserved end residues are part of each CDR3. The order of the fields is V gene, clone size, J gene, D gene, CDR3 DNA, CDR3 protein. The D gene is left open where the match is weak. Expanded clones get a size class; other rows say once, few or many, or leave the size out.

V: TRBV28
size: -
J: TRBJ2-1
D: TRBD2
DNA: TGTGCCAGCACTCTTTCGGGACTAGCGACCTACAATGAGCAGTTCTTC
CDR3: CASTLSGLATYNEQFF

V: TRBV6-2/TRBV6-3
size: -
J: TRBJ1-5
D: -
DNA: TGTGCCAGCAGTCATAGCGGAGATCAGCCCCAGCATTTT
CDR3: CASSHSGDQPQHF

V: TRBV7-8
size: -
J: TRBJ1-5
D: TRBD1
DNA: TGTGCCAGCAGCAACTACAGGGGCGGGGGACGCCAGCATTTT
CDR3: CASSNYRGGGRQHF

V: TRBV7-9
size: -
J: TRBJ2-7
D: TRBD1
DNA: TGTGCCAGCAGCTTTCGGGACAGGGATCCAACCAGCACCTACGAGCAGTACTTC
CDR3: CASSFRDRDPTSTYEQYF

V: TRBV2
size: -
J: TRBJ2-5
D: -
DNA: TGTGCCAGCAGTGAGCGACAGAAAGAGACCCAGTACTTC
CDR3: CASSERQKETQYF

V: TRBV7-9
size: -
J: TRBJ1-1
D: -
DNA: TGTGCCAGCAGCTTAGTAACGAAGACTGAAGCTTTCTTT
CDR3: CASSLVTKTEAFF

V: TRBV25-1
size: -
J: TRBJ1-6
D: -
DNA: TGTGCCAGCAGTGACAGATGGAGTTCACCCCTCCACTTT
CDR3: CASSDRWSSPLHF

V: TRBV10-1
size: -
J: TRBJ1-6
D: -
DNA: TGCGCCAGCAGTGAGTCAGGAAATTCACCCCTCCACTTT
CDR3: CASSESGNSPLHF

V: TRBV11-2
size: few
J: TRBJ1-2
D: TRBD1
DNA: TGTGCCAGCAGCTTAGGGGGGACAGGGACCCCGAAGGATGGCTACACCTTC
CDR3: CASSLGGTGTPKDGYTF

V: TRBV2
size: -
J: TRBJ1-5
D: TRBD1
DNA: TGTGCCAGCAGTGGGGACAGCTTAAGCAATCGGCCCCAGCATTTT
CDR3: CASSGDSLSNRPQHF

V: TRBV5-1
size: once
J: TRBJ1-6
D: -
DNA: TGCGCCAGCAGCTTGGGAGAACGGAATTCACCCCTCCACTTT
CDR3: CASSLGERNSPLHF

V: TRBV7-9
size: -
J: TRBJ2-3
D: -
DNA: TGTGCCAGCAGCCGAGGGCAGGGGTCAAGGACAGATACGCAGTATTTT
CDR3: CASSRGQGSRTDTQYF

V: TRBV12-3/TRBV12-4
size: -
J: TRBJ2-3
D: -
DNA: TGTGCCAGCAGCCCGTTGGGAGATACGCAGTATTTT
CDR3: CASSPLGDTQYF

V: TRBV6-2/TRBV6-3
size: -
J: TRBJ1-5
D: TRBD1
DNA: TGTGCCAGCAGCCCGCGACAGGGGAATCAGCCCCAGCATTTT
CDR3: CASSPRQGNQPQHF

V: TRBV6-2/TRBV6-3
size: -
J: TRBJ2-1
D: -
DNA: TGTGCCAGCAGTTACGACGGTAACGACAATGAGCAGTTCTTC
CDR3: CASSYDGNDNEQFF

V: TRBV4-3
size: -
J: TRBJ1-3
D: TRBD1
DNA: TGCGCCAGCAGCCAAACATGGTTGATTGGGACAGCCCTATATTTT
CDR3: CASSQTWLIGTALYF

V: TRBV7-9
size: -
J: TRBJ1-3
D: -
DNA: TGTGCCAGCAGTTGGACCGCCAACTCTGGAAACACCATATATTTT
CDR3: CASSWTANSGNTIYF

V: TRBV7-2
size: once
J: TRBJ2-7
D: -
DNA: TGTGCCAGCAGCTGGACCCCCGAGGGAACCTACGAGCAGTACTTC
CDR3: CASSWTPEGTYEQYF

V: TRBV6-5
size: -
J: TRBJ1-6
D: -
DNA: TGTGCCAGCGCAGGGTACTATAATTCACCCCTCCACTTT
CDR3: CASAGYYNSPLHF

V: TRBV11-2
size: -
J: TRBJ2-1
D: -
DNA: TGTGCCAGCAGCTCCACCGCACAGGGAAAAACCTACAATGAGCAGTTCTTC
CDR3: CASSSTAQGKTYNEQFF

V: TRBV19
size: -
J: TRBJ2-7
D: TRBD1
DNA: TGTGCCAGTAGTATTAACAGGGGTGTGGACGAGCAGTACTTC
CDR3: CASSINRGVDEQYF

V: TRBV7-3
size: -
J: TRBJ2-3
D: -
DNA: TGTGCCAGCAGCTTTCTTGCGGACACAGATACGCAGTATTTT
CDR3: CASSFLADTDTQYF

V: TRBV11-2
size: -
J: TRBJ1-1
D: -
DNA: TGTGCCAGCAGCTTAGATTTGGGGGCCAACACTGAAGCTTTCTTT
CDR3: CASSLDLGANTEAFF